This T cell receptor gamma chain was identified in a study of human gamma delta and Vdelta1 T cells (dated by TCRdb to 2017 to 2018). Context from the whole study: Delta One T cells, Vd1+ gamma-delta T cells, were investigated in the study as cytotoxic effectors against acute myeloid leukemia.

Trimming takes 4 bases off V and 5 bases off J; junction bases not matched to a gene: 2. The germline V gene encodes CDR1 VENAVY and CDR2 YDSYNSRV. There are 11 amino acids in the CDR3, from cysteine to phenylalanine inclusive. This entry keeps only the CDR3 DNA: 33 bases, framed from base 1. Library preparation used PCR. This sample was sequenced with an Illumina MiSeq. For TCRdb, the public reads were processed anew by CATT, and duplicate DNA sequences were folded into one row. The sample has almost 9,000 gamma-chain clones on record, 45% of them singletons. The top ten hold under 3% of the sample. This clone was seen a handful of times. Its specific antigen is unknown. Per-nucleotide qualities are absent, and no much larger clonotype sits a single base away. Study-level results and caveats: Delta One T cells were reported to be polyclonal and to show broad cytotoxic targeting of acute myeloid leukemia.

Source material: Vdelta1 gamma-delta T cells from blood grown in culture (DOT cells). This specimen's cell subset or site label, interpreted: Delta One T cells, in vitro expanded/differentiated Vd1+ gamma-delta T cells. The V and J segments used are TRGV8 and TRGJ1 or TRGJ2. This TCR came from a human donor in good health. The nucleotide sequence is TGTGCCACCTGGGAAGATTATAAGAAACTCTTT. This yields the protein CATWEDYKKLF.